Shown below are 6 T cell receptor beta chains from a single sample sequenced in a study of blood T cell repertoires in COVID-19. Profiled with immunoSEQ multiplex PCR; TCRdb holds only in-frame clones, not every one. The table includes about 110,000 clones, around 83% detected once. Sequencing was carried out using peripheral blood. Receptors were obtained from a woman older than 75 with active or convalescent COVID-19.

The rearrangement links TRBV19 to TRBJ1-5, with 7 bases identical to TRBD1. The CDR3 has 17 residues. The V gene end was trimmed by 7 bases and the J gene end by 3 bases; junction bases not matched to a gene: 15. CDR1 and CDR2 (germline): LNHDA, SQIVND (reference sequence). CDR3: CASITQRDSFPNQPQHF. The CDR3 nucleotides are TGTGCCAGTATCACTCAACGGGACAGCTTCCCCAATCAGCCCCAGCATTTT.

V is TRBV28 and J is TRBJ1-6; D possibly corresponds to TRBD1 (6 bases). The CDR3 is 12 residues long. The V end was cut by 1 base, the J end by 17 bases, with 12 bases between. The germline V gene has CDR1 MDHEN and CDR2 SYDVKM. The CDR3 DNA sequence: TGTGCCAGCAGTTTATCTCGGACAGTATTCCACTTT. Its translation is CASSLSRTVFHF. The full variable domain, in which reference TRBV28 and TRBJ1-6 provide the parts outside the CDR3, is DVKVTQSSRYLVKRTGEKVFLECVQDMDHENMFWYRQDPGLGLRLIYFSYDVKMKEKGDIPEGYSVSREKKERFSLILESASTNQTSMYLCASSLSRTVFHFGNGTRLTVT.

This sequence joins TRBV11-1 and TRBJ1-5; no definite D call. V lost 2 bases to trimming and J lost 4 bases, with 6 bases between them. This CDR3 is 13 amino acids long. Germline CDR1 SGHAT, CDR2 FQDESV (reference sequence). CDR3 in amino acids: CASSLTANQPQHF. The CDR3 coding sequence is TGTGCCAGCAGCTTAACAGCTAATCAGCCCCAGCATTTT.

The chain is built from TRBV12-3 or TRBV12-4 and TRBJ2-7, with D unresolved. The CDR3 extends over 11 amino acids. With 6 bases removed from V and 6 bases from J, the gap between germline ends came to 9 bases. As DNA, the CDR3 is TGTGCCAGCAGGCAGGTCCGCGAGCAGTACTTC. Translated, it gives CASRQVREQYF.

The chain joins TRBV20-1 to TRBJ2-1; no firm D call. Between the trimmed V and J ends, which lost 3 bases and 0 bases, there was a span of 12 bases. This CDR3 is built from 15 residues. Germline-derived CDR1 and CDR2 are DFQATT and SNEGSKA (reference sequence). The CDR3 DNA follows: TGCAGTGCTAGTCCTGGAGCAAACTCCTACAATGAGCAGTTCTTC. This gives the protein CSASPGANSYNEQFF.

This clone came up a few times. Here the CDR3 reads CASSGDSDQPQHF. In DNA, the CDR3 is TGTGCCAGCAGTGGGGACAGCGATCAGCCCCAGCATTTT. The rearrangement uses TRBV2 and TRBJ1-5; 7 nucleotides align to TRBD1. The CDR3 length is 13 residues. Looked up from germline, CDR1 is SNHLY and CDR2 is FYNNEI. The V gene end was trimmed by 4 bases and the J gene end by 5 bases; junction bases not matched to a gene: 2.